What follows are 10 T cell receptor beta chains derived from one specimen sequenced in a study of human T cells and chemical hapten exposure. TCRdb redid the calling of the RACE reads with MiXCR, one entry per CDR3 protein. The repertoire holds some 65,000 distinct CDR3 sequences, with around 6.1% as singletons. The time point: healthy volunteer bleed at 6 weeks. Unfractionated whole blood served as the source for total RNA extraction. The specimen was whole blood. The receptors were sampled from a female donor in good health. Some clones in this sample may be carry-over from other donors' samples.

The chain links TRBV5-4 to TRBJ2-1; 11 bases map to TRBD2. This CDR3 has 16 residues. With V trimmed by 4 bases and J by 7 bases, 10 bases remained unmatched. Germline V gives CDR1 SGHNT, CDR2 YYREEE (reference sequence). In nucleotides, the CDR3 is TGTGCCAGCAGCCACTCTCTAGCGGGAGGACCGAATGAGCAGTTCTTC. As protein: CASSHSLAGGPNEQFF. Combining the CDR3 with reference TRBV5-4 and TRBJ2-1 gives the whole variable domain ETGVTQSPTHLIKTRGQQVTLRCSSQSGHNTVSWYQQALGQGPQFIFQYYREEENGRGNFPPRFSGLQFPNYSSELNVNALELDDSALYLCASSHSLAGGPNEQFFGPGTRLTVL.

This clonotype was detected many times. The gene calls are TRBV6-5 and TRBJ2-3, with 11 bases lining up with TRBD2. CDR1 and CDR2 (germline): MNHEY, SVGAGI. The CDR3 is 16 amino acids. V was pared by 5 bases and J by 0 bases, with 4 bases of the junction left unmatched. This CDR3 is CASSGTSGSSTDTQYF. For the CDR3, the DNA is TGTGCCAGCAGTGGGACTAGCGGTTCAAGCACAGATACGCAGTATTTT.

This clonotype was seen repeatedly, ten times or more. The rearrangement uses TRBV28 and TRBJ2-7; no firm D call. The CDR3 contains 11 residues. CDR1 MDHEN and CDR2 SYDVKM come from the germline V gene. V gave up 6 bases and J gave up 3 bases, with 6 bases separating them. The CDR3 spells CASRENYEQYF. As DNA, the CDR3 is TGTGCCAGCAGAGAGAACTACGAGCAGTACTTC.

This clonotype was counted a few times. J is TRBJ2-3 and V is TRBV6-5; possible D gene TRBD2, 5 bases. Germline lookup yields CDR1 MNHEY and CDR2 SVGAGI. The CDR3 runs 15 residues. Trimming removed 6 bases from V and 0 bases from J, with 13 bases in between. CDR3 sequence (DNA): TGTGCCAGCAGACTCGGGGAGCGGAGCACAGATACGCAGTATTTT. It translates to CASRLGERSTDTQYF.

At least ten counts were recorded for this clonotype. CDR3 sequence (DNA): TGCAGTGCTAGTGCGACAGGGACGAACACTGAAGCTTTCTTT. Its protein is CSASATGTNTEAFF. The chain carries TRBV20-1 and TRBJ1-1; 7 bases map to TRBD1. This CDR3 has 14 residues. Germline V gene data show CDR1 as DFQATT and CDR2 as SNEGSKA (reference sequence). The junction had 5 bases not matched to a gene; V was cut back by 3 bases and J by 1 base.

This clonotype was counted at least ten times. The J gene is TRBJ1-1, the V gene TRBV28, with a tentative D call TRBD1 (5 bases). Germline CDR1 is MDHEN and CDR2 is SYDVKM. V was trimmed by 4 bases and J by 0 bases, leaving 15 bases between them. This CDR3 comprises 16 residues. Here the CDR3 DNA reads TGTGCCAGCAGTTCCCCAGGGACCGCAATGAACACTGAAGCTTTCTTT. It encodes CASSSPGTAMNTEAFF.

This clonotype was observed many times. The chain recombines TRBV2 with TRBJ2-7; D is perhaps TRBD1 (5 bases). The CDR3 extends over 15 amino acids. Looked up from germline, CDR1 is SNHLY and CDR2 is FYNNEI. Trimming removed 6 bases at V and 0 bases at J, with 15 bases between. The CDR3, as DNA: TGTGCCAGCAGCCCCGACAGCCTGAGCTCCTACGAGCAGTACTTC. Translated: CASSPDSLSSYEQYF.

This clonotype was detected only a few times. The rearrangement uses TRBV12-3 or TRBV12-4 and TRBJ1-1, with 7 bases fitting TRBD1. There are 14 residues in the CDR3. V gave up 6 bases and J gave up 0 bases; unmatched junction bases: 4. CDR3 residues: CASRVGTVNTEAFF. CDR3 sequence (DNA): TGTGCCAGCAGAGTAGGGACAGTGAACACTGAAGCTTTCTTT.

This clonotype was found many times. The CDR3, as DNA: TGTGCCAGCAGTTTTGGCGGGAGGGAAGAGACCCAGTACTTC. Residues: CASSFGGREETQYF. This chain uses TRBV12-3 or TRBV12-4 with TRBJ2-5; TRBD2 agrees at 9 bases. V gave up 3 bases and J gave up 3 bases; unmatched junction bases: 2. This CDR3 has 14 residues.

This clonotype has more than one count but fewer than ten. V gene TRBV18 combines with J gene TRBJ2-3; TRBD1 is a possible D gene (5 bases). This CDR3 comprises 16 residues. Between the trimmed V and J ends, which lost 2 bases and 0 bases, there was a span of 12 bases. Germline V gives CDR1 KGHSH, CDR2 LQKENI. Here the CDR3 DNA reads TGTGCCAGCTCACCAAATTTAGGGGCGAGCACAGATACGCAGTATTTT. Translation gives CASSPNLGASTDTQYF.